This TCR beta chain was obtained from a study of cytomegalovirus exposure and HLA in healthy donors. Study overall: T cells numbering 150 million to 200 million yielded 117 million unique TCR beta sequences in an earlier analysis. Of the donors genotyped, about 390 in all, about 80% fell in the Caucasian-associated ancestry cluster.

The primer mix had 60 Vbeta and 13 Jbeta primers. Assay: immunoSEQ multiplex PCR; the TCRdb copy retains only in-frame clones and omits some. The repertoire table contains around 60,000 clones. Germline assignment: CDR1 SGHVS and CDR2 FQNEAQ. Trimming took 5 bases from V and 6 from J; bases not matched to a gene: 10. The CDR3 sequence is 15 residues long. Study results and limitations: Certain indistinguishable V segments, among them TRBV6-2 and TRBV6-3, were excluded. Published work reported that the classifier diagnosed cytomegalovirus status with high specificity and sensitivity.

As to this clone: Its antigen is currently unknown.

The specimen was PBMCs. The rearrangement uses TRBV7-8 and TRBJ1-5, with TRBD1 matching 7 bases. This receptor was taken from a woman younger than 35 in good health and CMV-seronegative. Written as DNA, the CDR3 is TGTGCCAGCAGCCTAACCGACAGGGCACCTCAGCCCCAGCATTTT. Translating gives CASSLTDRAPQPQHF.